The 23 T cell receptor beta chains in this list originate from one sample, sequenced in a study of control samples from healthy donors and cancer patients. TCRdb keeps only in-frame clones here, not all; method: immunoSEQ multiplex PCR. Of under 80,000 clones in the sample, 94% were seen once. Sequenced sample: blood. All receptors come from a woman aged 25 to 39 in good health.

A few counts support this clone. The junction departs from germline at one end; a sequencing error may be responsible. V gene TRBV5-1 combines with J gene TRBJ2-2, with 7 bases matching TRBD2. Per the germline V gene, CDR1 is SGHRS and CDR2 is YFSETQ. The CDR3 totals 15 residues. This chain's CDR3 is CARRWGGYAPGELFF. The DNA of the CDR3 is TGCGCCCGCAGGTGGGGGGGGTACGCCCCCGGGGAGCTGTTTTTT.

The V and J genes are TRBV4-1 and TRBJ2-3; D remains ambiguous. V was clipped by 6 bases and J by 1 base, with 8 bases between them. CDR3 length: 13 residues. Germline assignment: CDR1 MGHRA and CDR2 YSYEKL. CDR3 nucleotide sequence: TGCGCCAGCAGAGAACCAGGCACAGATACGCAGTATTTT. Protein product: CASREPGTDTQYF.

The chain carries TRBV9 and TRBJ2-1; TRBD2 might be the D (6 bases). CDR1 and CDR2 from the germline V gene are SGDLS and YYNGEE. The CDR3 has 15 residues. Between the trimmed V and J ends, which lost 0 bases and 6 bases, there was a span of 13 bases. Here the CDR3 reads CASSVVEGPSNEQFF. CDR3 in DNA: TGTGCCAGCAGCGTAGTGGAGGGGCCTTCCAATGAGCAGTTCTTC.

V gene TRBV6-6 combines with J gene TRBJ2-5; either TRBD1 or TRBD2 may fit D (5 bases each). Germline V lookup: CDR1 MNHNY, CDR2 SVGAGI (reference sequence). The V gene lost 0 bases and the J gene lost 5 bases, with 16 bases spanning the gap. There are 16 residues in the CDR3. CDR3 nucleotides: TGTGCCAGCAGTTACTCCCTGGGACCGGCCGGGGAGACCCAGTACTTC. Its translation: CASSYSLGPAGETQYF.

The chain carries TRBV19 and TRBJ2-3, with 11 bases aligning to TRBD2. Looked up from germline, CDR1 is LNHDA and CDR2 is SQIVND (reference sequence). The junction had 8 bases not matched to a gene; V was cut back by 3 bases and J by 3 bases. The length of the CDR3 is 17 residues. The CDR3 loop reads CASSMRSSGGRTDTQYF. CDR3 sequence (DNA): TGTGCCAGTAGTATGAGATCTAGCGGGGGGAGAACAGATACGCAGTATTTT.

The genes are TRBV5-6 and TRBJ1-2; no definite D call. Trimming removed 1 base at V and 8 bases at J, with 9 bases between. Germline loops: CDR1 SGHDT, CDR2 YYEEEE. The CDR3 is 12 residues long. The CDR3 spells CASSLYPRGYTF. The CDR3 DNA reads TGTGCCAGCAGCTTGTATCCGAGAGGCTACACCTTC.

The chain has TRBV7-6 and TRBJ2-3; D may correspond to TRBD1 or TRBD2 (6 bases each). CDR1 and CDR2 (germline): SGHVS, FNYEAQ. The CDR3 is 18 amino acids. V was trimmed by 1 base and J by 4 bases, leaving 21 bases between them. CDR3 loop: CASSLEGGDAGGADTQYF. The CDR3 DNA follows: TGTGCCAGCAGCTTAGAGGGGGGAGACGCTGGAGGGGCAGATACGCAGTATTTT.

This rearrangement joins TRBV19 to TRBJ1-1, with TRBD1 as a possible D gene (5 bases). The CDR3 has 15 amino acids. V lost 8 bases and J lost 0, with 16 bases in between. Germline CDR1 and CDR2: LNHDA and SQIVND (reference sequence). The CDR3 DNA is TGTGCCAGTTCCCCAGGGCTCAACATGAACACTGAAGCTTTCTTT. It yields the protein CASSPGLNMNTEAFF.

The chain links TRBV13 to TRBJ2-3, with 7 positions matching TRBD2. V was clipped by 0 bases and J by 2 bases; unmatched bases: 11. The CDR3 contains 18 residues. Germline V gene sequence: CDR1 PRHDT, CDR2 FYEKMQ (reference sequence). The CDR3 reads CASSLGLGSGAHTDTQYF. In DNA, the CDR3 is TGTGCCAGCAGCTTAGGGTTGGGCAGCGGGGCACACACAGATACGCAGTATTTT.

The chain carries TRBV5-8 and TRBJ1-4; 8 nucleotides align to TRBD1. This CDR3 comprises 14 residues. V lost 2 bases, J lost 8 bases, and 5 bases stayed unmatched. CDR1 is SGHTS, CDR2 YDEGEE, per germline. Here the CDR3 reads CASSLSGTGEKLFF. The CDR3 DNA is TGTGCCAGCAGCTTATCCGGGACAGGAGAAAAACTGTTTTTT.

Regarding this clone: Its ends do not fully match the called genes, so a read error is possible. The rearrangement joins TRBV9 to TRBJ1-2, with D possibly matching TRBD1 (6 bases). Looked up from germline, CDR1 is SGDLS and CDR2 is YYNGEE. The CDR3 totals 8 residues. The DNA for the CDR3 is TGTGCCAGCAGCCCAGGGGCCTTC. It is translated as CASSPGAF. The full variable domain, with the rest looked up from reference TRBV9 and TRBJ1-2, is DSGVTQTPKHLITATGQRVTLRCSPRSGDLSVYWYQQSLDQGLQFLIQYYNGEERAKGNILERFSAQQFPDLHSELNLSSLELGDSALYFCASSPGAFGSGTRLTVV.

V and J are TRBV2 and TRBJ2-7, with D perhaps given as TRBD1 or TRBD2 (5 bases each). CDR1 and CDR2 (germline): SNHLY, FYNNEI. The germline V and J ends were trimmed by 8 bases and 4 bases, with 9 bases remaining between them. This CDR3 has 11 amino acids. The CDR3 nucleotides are TGTGCCAGCTCGGGGCAGTACGAGCAGTACTTC. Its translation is CASSGQYEQYF.

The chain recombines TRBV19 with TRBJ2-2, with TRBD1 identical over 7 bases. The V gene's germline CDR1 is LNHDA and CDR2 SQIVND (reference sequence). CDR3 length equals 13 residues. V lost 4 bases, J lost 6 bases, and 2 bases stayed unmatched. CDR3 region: CASSRQGSGELFF. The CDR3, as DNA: TGTGCCAGTAGTAGACAGGGTTCCGGGGAGCTGTTTTTT.

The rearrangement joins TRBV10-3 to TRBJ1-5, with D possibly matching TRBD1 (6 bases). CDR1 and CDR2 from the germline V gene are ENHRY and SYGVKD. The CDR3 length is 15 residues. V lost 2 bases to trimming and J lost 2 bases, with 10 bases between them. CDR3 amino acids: CAISEKQGGNQPQHF. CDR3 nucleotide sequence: TGTGCCATCAGTGAGAAACAGGGAGGCAATCAGCCCCAGCATTTT.

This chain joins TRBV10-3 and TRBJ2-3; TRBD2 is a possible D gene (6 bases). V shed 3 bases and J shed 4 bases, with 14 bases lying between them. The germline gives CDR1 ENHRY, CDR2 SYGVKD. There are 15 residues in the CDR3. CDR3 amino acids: CAISDLSGGADTQYF. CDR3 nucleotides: TGTGCCATCAGTGACCTTAGCGGTGGGGCAGATACGCAGTATTTT.

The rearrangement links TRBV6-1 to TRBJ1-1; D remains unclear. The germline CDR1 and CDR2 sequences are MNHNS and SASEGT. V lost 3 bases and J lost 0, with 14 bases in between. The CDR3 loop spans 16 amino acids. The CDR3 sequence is CASSDLQKTLNTEAFF. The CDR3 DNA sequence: TGTGCCAGCAGTGACCTCCAGAAGACGCTGAACACTGAAGCTTTCTTT.

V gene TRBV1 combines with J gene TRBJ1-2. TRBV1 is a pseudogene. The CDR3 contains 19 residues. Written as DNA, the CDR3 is TGCACCAGCAGCCAAGATCGGGGGACACAGGAAGGGGCTAACTATGGCTACACCTTC. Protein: CTSSQDRGTQEGANYGYTF.

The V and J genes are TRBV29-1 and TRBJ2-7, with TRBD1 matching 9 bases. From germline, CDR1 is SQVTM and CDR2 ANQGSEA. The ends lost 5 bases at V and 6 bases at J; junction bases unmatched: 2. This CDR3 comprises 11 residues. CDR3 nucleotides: TGCAGCGTTTGGACAGGGGCCGAGCAGTACTTC. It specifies CSVWTGAEQYF.

The CDR3 region has the DNA TGTGCCAGTTGCGGGACTAGCGGGGGTTCAGGTACGCAGTATTTT. Translating it yields CASCGTSGGSGTQYF. The V gene is TRBV19, the J gene TRBJ2-3; TRBD2 matches 14 bases. V was pared by 8 bases and J by 8 bases, with 9 bases of the junction left unmatched. CDR1 and CDR2 (germline): LNHDA, SQIVND (reference sequence). The CDR3 consists of 15 residues.

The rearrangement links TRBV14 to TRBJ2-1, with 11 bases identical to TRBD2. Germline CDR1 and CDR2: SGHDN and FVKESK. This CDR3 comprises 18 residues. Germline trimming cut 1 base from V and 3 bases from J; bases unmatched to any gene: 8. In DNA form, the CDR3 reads TGTGCCAGCAGCCAAGGACTAGCGGGGCCTTCAGTCTACAATGAGCAGTTCTTC. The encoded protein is CASSQGLAGPSVYNEQFF.

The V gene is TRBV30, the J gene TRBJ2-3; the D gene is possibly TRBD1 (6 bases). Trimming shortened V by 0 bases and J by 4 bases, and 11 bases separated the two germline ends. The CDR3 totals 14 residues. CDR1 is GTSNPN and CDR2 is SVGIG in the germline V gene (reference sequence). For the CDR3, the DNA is TGTGCCTGGAGTGTCACCGGGACACCAGATACGCAGTATTTT. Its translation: CAWSVTGTPDTQYF.

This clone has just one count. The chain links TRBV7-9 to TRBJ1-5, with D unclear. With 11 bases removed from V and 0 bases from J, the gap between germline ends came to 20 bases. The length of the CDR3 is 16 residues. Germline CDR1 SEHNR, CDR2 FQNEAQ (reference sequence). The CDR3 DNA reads TGTGCCGTTGCGGGAACCGGGGAATATAGCAATCAGCCCCAGCATTTT. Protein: CAVAGTGEYSNQPQHF.

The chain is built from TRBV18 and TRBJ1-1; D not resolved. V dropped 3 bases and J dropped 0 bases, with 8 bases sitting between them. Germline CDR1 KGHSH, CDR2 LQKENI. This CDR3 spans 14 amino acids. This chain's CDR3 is CASSPSTLNTEAFF. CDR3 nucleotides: TGTGCCAGCTCACCGTCAACCTTGAACACTGAAGCTTTCTTT.